This T cell receptor (beta chain) derives from a study of vaccination and CD4 T cells after COVID-19. The V and J ends lost 4 bases and 15 bases respectively, with 19 bases between them. CDR3 length: 14 amino acids. From germline, CDR1 is SGHDN and CDR2 FVKESK. Stated treatment: approximately nine-day PBMC culture with coronavirus spike peptide pools or control peptides (ViraFEST assay). Concerning this clonotype itself: Its antigen is undetermined.

At the Johns Hopkins FTIC core, DNA taken from cultured CD4+ T cells was sequenced by way of the Oncomine TCR Beta short-read assay. TCRdb redid the calling of the PCR reads with MiXCR, one entry per CDR3 protein. In the table there are some 10,000 distinct CDR3 sequences, over 60% of which are singletons. The source is a human donor who had recovered from COVID-19. The gene calls are TRBV14 and TRBJ1-6; tentative D call: TRBD1 (5 bases). The specimen was CD4+ T cells from blood, cultured in vitro. CDR3: CASSPGTESFVLHF. CDR3 nucleotides: TGTGCCAGCAGCCCCGGGACTGAATCATTTGTCCTCCACTTT.